The table lists the clone carrying this T cell receptor beta chain with many counts. Its target is unknown. Cells sorted as Tregs were CD4+, CD25+ and CD127-/low. Germline lookup yields CDR1 SQVTM and CDR2 ANQGSEA. V was clipped by 3 bases and J by 5 bases, with 16 bases between them. The CDR3 extends over 14 amino acids. After constant-region reverse-primer amplification, full-length variable regions underwent semi-nested PCR with Nested Universal Primer A. Each CDR3 protein gets one entry after TCRdb re-called the 5' RACE reads with MiXCR. The data show tens of thousands of distinct CDR3 sequences, more than 25% seen once. Notes on the study in general: The larger cohort examined one V-J beta rearrangement, not whole repertoires. Greatest tumor Treg TCR overlap was with tumor naive CD4+ cells. Tumor memory CD4+ T cell TCR gene usage clustered with blood and lymph node memory CD4+ cells and lymph node naive CD4+ cells.

The clonotype was recovered from a female donor with breast cancer. The V and J genes are TRBV29-1 and TRBJ2-5, with a possible D match to TRBD2 (6 bases). Input material: tumor-infiltrating Tregs sorted from the breast tumor. CDR3 bases: TGCAGCGTTGAGGTCGGGAGCGTCGGCGAGACCCAGTACTTC. Translating it yields CSVEVGSVGETQYF.